One T cell receptor beta chain is described in this entry. Generated by immunoSEQ multiplex PCR, the TCRdb table keeps only in-frame clones and is missing some. This sample yields nearly 110,000 clones, of which around 87% are seen a single time; 3.5% to 5% belongs to the top ten. The data were obtained in a study of T cell responses to AZD1222 COVID-19 vaccine. Study context: Second-dose intervals of approximately 4 or approximately 12 weeks were pooled.

This TCR derives from an adult in good health. The input for sequencing was peripheral blood, taken on day 0 of AZD1222 vaccination.

The CDR3 bases are TGCGCCAGCAGTCAACCCTTAGGACAGGGCTGCTACGAGCAGTACTTC. This encodes CASSQPLGQGCYEQYF. The V and J genes are TRBV23-1 and TRBJ2-7, with 8 positions matching TRBD1. TRBV23-1 is flagged as an ORF with uncertain function. J lost 3 bases, V lost 2 bases, and 9 bases had no gene match. This CDR3 has 16 amino acids.